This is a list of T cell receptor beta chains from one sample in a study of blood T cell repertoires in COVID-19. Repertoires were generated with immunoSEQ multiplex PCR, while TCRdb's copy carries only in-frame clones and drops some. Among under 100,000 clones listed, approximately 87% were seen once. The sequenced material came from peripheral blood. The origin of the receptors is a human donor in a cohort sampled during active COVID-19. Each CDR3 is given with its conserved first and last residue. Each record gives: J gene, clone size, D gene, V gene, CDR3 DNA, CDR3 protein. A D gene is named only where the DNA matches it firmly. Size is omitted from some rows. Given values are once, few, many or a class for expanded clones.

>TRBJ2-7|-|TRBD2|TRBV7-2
TGTGCCAGCAGCCCCCAAGCGGGGGGTGAGCAGTACTTC
CASSPQAGGEQYF
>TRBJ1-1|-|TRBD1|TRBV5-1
TGCGCCAGCAGCCCCGGACAGGGAAGGGAGAACACTGAAGCTTTCTTT
CASSPGQGRENTEAFF
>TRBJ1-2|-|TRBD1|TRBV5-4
TGTGCCAGCAGTGACAGGGGGCGAGACTATGGCTACACCTTC
CASSDRGRDYGYTF
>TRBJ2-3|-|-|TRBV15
TGTGCCACCAGTGGGCCTCGCGATACGCAGTATTTT
CATSGPRDTQYF
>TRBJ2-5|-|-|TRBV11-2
TGTGCCAGCAGCTTAGGGCAGGGAGAGACCCAGTACTTC
CASSLGQGETQYF
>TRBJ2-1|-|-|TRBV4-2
TGTGCCAGCAGCCAACAGCTAGCGCATGCAACCTACAATGAGCAGTTCTTC
CASSQQLAHATYNEQFF
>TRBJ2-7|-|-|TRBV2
TGTGCCATCATACTATTCGGACAGAATTCCTACGAGCAGTACTTC
CAIILFGQNSYEQYF
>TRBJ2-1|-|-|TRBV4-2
TGTGCCAGCAGCCAACCAACCGAGTTGAGCGAGTCCTACAATGAGCAGTTCTTC
CASSQPTELSESYNEQFF
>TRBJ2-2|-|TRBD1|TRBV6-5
TGTGCCAGCAGTTACGAGGGGGCGCGCAACACCGGGGAGCTGTTTTTT
CASSYEGARNTGELFF
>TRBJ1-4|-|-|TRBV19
TGTGCCAGTAGTCCGACGACGACATTCGCAGTGAGGGTGTTTTTT
CASSPTTTFAVRVFF
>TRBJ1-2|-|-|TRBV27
TGTGCCAGCAGTTTTTCAGGGGTTTACACCTTC
CASSFSGVYTF
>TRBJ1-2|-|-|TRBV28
TGTGCCAGCAGTTTATCAGGATATGGCTACACCTTC
CASSLSGYGYTF
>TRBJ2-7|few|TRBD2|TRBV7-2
TGTGCCAGCAGCTTCTATCTAGCGGGGGGTTCCTACGAGCAGTACTTC
CASSFYLAGGSYEQYF
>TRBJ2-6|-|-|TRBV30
TGTGCCTGGAGTGCGGGGGTGAATGGGGCCAACGTCCTGACTTTC
CAWSAGVNGANVLTF